This T cell receptor (beta chain) was retrieved from a study of T cell responses to AZD1222 COVID-19 vaccine (dated by TCRdb to about 2021). Regarding the complete study: Because spike-specific TCR depth and breadth did not differ between the two schedules, AZD1222 recipients who got a second dose at roughly 4 weeks were pooled with those who got a second dose at roughly 12 weeks. Trial participants were enrolled into age subgroups of 18-55, 56-69 and 70-plus years, which contained approximately 150, 28 and 58 TCR-sequenced participants, respectively. A total of 230 or so trial participants underwent TCR sequencing, of whom 207 received two doses of AZD1222 and around 26 received two doses of the MenACWY control vaccine.

The CDR3 regions of human TCRbeta chains were subjected to immunosequencing. The authors' pipeline ran thus. Repertoire TCRs were checked for matches against a reference library of SARS-CoV-2-specific TCRs that had been generated using the MIRA antigen-specificity platform. Breadth meant the fraction of unique TCRs that were SARS-CoV-2-associated, whereas depth meant the fraction of total T cells that were SARS-CoV-2-associated. Using the MIRA data, every spike-specific TCR was mapped to the spike region that the TCR reacted to and assigned to either a CD4 or a CD8 class. Log10-transformed breadth and depth values were compared by one-way ANOVA with Sidak's multiple comparisons tests. Held by TCRdb, this immuneACCESS table contains in-frame sequences only and omits some clones. Under half of the omission traces to an unresolved V gene where checked; the cause of the rest is unknown. V and J calls and clone size are those listed in that table; D and trimming were worked out from the DNA. Here the sample has 150,000 to 200,000 clones; 90% to 95% occur a single time. The top ten clonotypes cover about 9.2% of the sample.

Beyond this particular receptor, the publication reports: CD4 TCRs associated with the vaccine covered the entire spike protein, and the dominant responses were in regions 160-218 and 743-854. Participants were mostly white British and included more females than males, and it was suggested by the authors that clonal diversity may have been underestimated. No day 14 peak-response samples were available, so repertoires were characterized only after the peak T cell response. After two AZD1222 doses, spike-specific TCR breadth and depth were significantly higher than at day 0 and than in MenACWY recipients. In the small 56-69-year group, the increase in depth fell short of significance, most likely because of low power. Conclusions about previously exposed vaccinees are limited because only five to seven AZD1222 recipients were SARS-CoV-2 seropositive at baseline. Epitopes outside the regions mutated in the B.1.351 and B.1.1.7 variants were reportedly recognized by nearly half of the unique spike-specific TCRs.

Per the publication, the time point label means: baseline before first vaccination. The vaccinee samples were drawn from two UK trials, COV001 and COV002, one of which was a single-blind randomized controlled phase 2/3 trial testing AZD1222 (ChAdOx1 nCoV-19) in healthy adults. Trial participant PBMC samples were collected at day 0 and day 28 after the second dose for TCRbeta chain sequencing. The cysteine opens and the phenylalanine closes a CDR3 of 13 amino acids. Just the 39-base CDR3 DNA is kept, in frame starting at base 1. A word on this clone: Its antigen is still unknown. No qualities accompany the bases; no much larger clone lies one base away.

The chain is made from TRBV21-1 and TRBJ2-5; TRBD1 is taken as the D call from the table, unchecked against the DNA. TRBV21-1 constitutes a pseudogene. The clonotype originates from an adult in good health. This sample comprised peripheral blood, obtained on day 0 of AZD1222 vaccination. In nucleotide form, the sequence is TGTGCCAGCAGCTTGAGACACGTAGAGACCCAGTACTTC. It translates to CASSLRHVETQYF.